This TCR beta chain derives from a study of glioma-infiltrating T cells after dendritic cell vaccination. This clone was seen just once. Stated time point: after dendritic cell vaccination, including at tumor progression/relapse. Clones were sequenced by immunoSEQ multiplex PCR, and TCRdb holds only the in-frame ones, with some missing. The profile shows tens of thousands of clones, roughly 83% of them singletons. The V gene's germline CDR1 is SGHTS and CDR2 YDEGEE. The CDR3 runs to 15 residues. V gave up 4 bases and J gave up 6 bases; unmatched junction bases: 9. The TCR originated in a human donor with glioblastoma. The chain has TRBV5-8 and TRBJ2-7; 11 nucleotides align to TRBD1. The material sequenced was blood, taken after dendritic cell vaccination. CDR3 sequence: CASSIRTGGKGEQYF. The DNA of the CDR3 is TGTGCCAGCAGCATCCGGACAGGGGGCAAGGGCGAGCAGTACTTC.